The 23 T cell receptor beta chains below come from one sample, sequenced in a study of blood T cell repertoires in COVID-19. TCRdb keeps only in-frame clones here, not all; method: immunoSEQ multiplex PCR. This repertoire shows 250,000 to 300,000 clones, 75% to 90% found once; its top ten account for 3.7%. Sequencing used peripheral blood. The source of these receptors is a woman in her thirties or forties with acute or convalescent COVID-19.

A single count supports this clone. V usage is TRBV13 and J usage is TRBJ2-3, with D perhaps matching TRBD1 (6 bases). The V end lost 8 bases, the J end lost 0 bases, and 15 bases lay between the germline ends. Germline CDR1 and CDR2: PRHDT and FYEKMQ (reference sequence). There are 15 residues in the CDR3. In nucleotides, the CDR3 is TGTGCCAGCGGACCGGGGACACCTAGCACAGATACGCAGTATTTT. It translates to CASGPGTPSTDTQYF.

This chain's CDR3 is CASSRGQGDQPQHF. Here the CDR3 DNA reads TGTGCCAGTAGTAGGGGACAGGGAGATCAGCCCCAGCATTTT. The rearrangement uses TRBV19 and TRBJ1-5; 9 bases are a match to TRBD1. V lost 4 bases to trimming and J lost 5 bases; unmatched junction nucleotides: 3. CDR1 and CDR2 (germline): LNHDA, SQIVND (reference sequence). CDR3 length equals 14 residues.

This clone was found a few times. Other DNA sequences in the same sample also yield this CDR3. The chain is built from TRBV10-3 and TRBJ2-3, with a possible D match to TRBD1 (5 bases). Germline assignment: CDR1 ENHRY and CDR2 SYGVKD. Trimming removed 3 bases from V and 4 bases from J, with 14 bases in between. CDR3 length: 15 amino acids. The CDR3 nucleotides read TGTGCCATCAGTGATTCAAGGGGCGCAGCAGATACGCAGTATTTT. Amino acid sequence: CAISDSRGAADTQYF.

V is TRBV4-1 and J is TRBJ2-1, with 7 bases aligning to TRBD1. The trim removed 0 bases at V and 3 bases at J, leaving 5 bases unmatched. The CDR3 runs to 16 residues. The germline V gene encodes CDR1 MGHRA and CDR2 YSYEKL. The CDR3 nucleotides are TGCGCCAGCAGCCAAGAGTGGGACAGAGTCTACAATGAGCAGTTCTTC. As protein: CASSQEWDRVYNEQFF.

The chain has TRBV7-9 and TRBJ1-4; D possibly corresponds to TRBD1 (6 bases). Germline V gene lookup returns CDR1 SEHNR and CDR2 FQNEAQ (reference sequence). V was shortened by 3 bases and J by 5 bases, with 10 bases between the two germline ends. This CDR3 contains 14 residues. CDR3 sequence (DNA): TGTGCCAGCAGCTTCAGGGGCCAGAATGAAAAACTGTTTTTT. This translates into CASSFRGQNEKLFF.

V usage is TRBV7-6 and J usage is TRBJ2-3; D possibly corresponds to TRBD1 (5 bases). Between the trimmed V and J ends, which lost 1 base and 1 base, there was a span of 9 bases. The CDR3 consists of 15 residues. Germline V gene lookup returns CDR1 SGHVS and CDR2 FNYEAQ. CDR3 in amino acids: CASSLEGVGTDTQYF. Written as DNA, the CDR3 is TGTGCCAGCAGCTTAGAAGGGGTTGGCACAGATACGCAGTATTTT.

The CDR3 here is CASSTGYGQPQHF. Here the CDR3 DNA reads TGTGCCAGCAGTACAGGGTATGGGCAGCCCCAGCATTTT. V is TRBV6-5 and J is TRBJ1-5; D is possibly TRBD1 (6 bases). Trimming cost V 5 bases and J 7 bases, with 12 bases left between them. The CDR3 totals 13 residues. Germline lookup yields CDR1 MNHEY and CDR2 SVGAGI.

V is TRBV27 and J is TRBJ2-1, with D possibly matching TRBD2 (5 bases). Per the germline V gene, CDR1 is MNHEY and CDR2 is SMNVEV (reference sequence). This CDR3 has 16 amino acids. The V and J ends lost 2 bases and 6 bases respectively, with 17 bases between them. The CDR3 DNA is TGTGCCAGCAGTTTAGGGCGGGCAGTCCGGGGCAATGAGCAGTTCTTC. Translated, it gives CASSLGRAVRGNEQFF.

The chain joins TRBV11-2 to TRBJ1-3; a possible D gene is TRBD1 (5 bases). This CDR3 region has 16 residues. The ends were cut back, 5 bases at V and 0 bases at J, with 14 bases in the middle. Germline loops: CDR1 SGHAT, CDR2 FQNNGV. The DNA of the CDR3 is TGTGCCAGCAGCCCCCCTGACAGCGTCTCTGGAAACACCATATATTTT. As protein: CASSPPDSVSGNTIYF.

The V call is TRBV12-3 or TRBV12-4, the J call TRBJ2-5; TRBD1 matches at 7 bases. V shed 5 bases, J shed 9 bases, and the junction held 3 bases outside the gene matches. This CDR3 has 11 residues. CDR3 in DNA: TGTGCCAGCAGTACAGGGGCGGCCCAGTACTTC. Protein sequence: CASSTGAAQYF.

The chain employs TRBV28 and TRBJ2-5; the D is unclear. This CDR3 spans 14 amino acids. Trimming shortened V by 3 bases and J by 1 base, and 9 bases separated the two germline ends. Per germline, CDR1 MDHEN and CDR2 SYDVKM. DNA of the CDR3: TGTGCCAGCAGTTTTGGTCCCGGCCAAGAGACCCAGTACTTC. Translated, it gives CASSFGPGQETQYF.

The rearrangement links TRBV28 to TRBJ1-2; weak D call: TRBD1 (5 bases). Germline CDR1 and CDR2: MDHEN and SYDVKM. The CDR3 runs 15 residues. Between the trimmed V and J ends, which lost 3 bases and 1 base, there was a span of 12 bases. The CDR3 protein is CASSFSLTDNYGYTF. CDR3 nucleotide sequence: TGTGCCAGCAGTTTTTCCCTGACAGATAACTATGGCTACACCTTC.

The genes are TRBV2 and TRBJ2-2, with D tentatively TRBD1 (5 bases). Deletions cut 6 bases from V and 5 bases from J, with 16 bases between. CDR1 is SNHLY, CDR2 FYNNEI, per germline. The CDR3 spans 15 residues. The CDR3 loop reads CASSLDGKGTGELFF. The CDR3 DNA follows: TGTGCCAGCAGCCTCGATGGAAAGGGGACCGGGGAGCTGTTTTTT.

V gene TRBV10-3 combines with J gene TRBJ1-1, with 9 bases identical to TRBD1. Germline V gives CDR1 ENHRY, CDR2 SYGVKD. The CDR3 is 16 amino acids. After removal of 5 bases from V and 7 bases from J, the junction contained 14 bases not matched to a gene. In nucleotides, the CDR3 is TGTGCCATCAGTAGACTCCGGACAGGGGACACTTTTGAAGCTTTCTTT. Its protein is CAISRLRTGDTFEAFF.

V usage is TRBV12-5 and J usage is TRBJ1-5; D might be TRBD1 (6 bases). This CDR3 has 15 amino acids. The V end was cut by 0 bases, the J end by 3 bases, with 9 bases between. Germline values: CDR1 LGHNT, CDR2 FRNRAP. The CDR3 DNA is TGTGCTAGTGGTTTGGTACGGGGGGCCAATCAGCCCCAGCATTTT. Its protein is CASGLVRGANQPQHF.

The rearrangement uses TRBV9 and TRBJ2-3; a possible D gene is TRBD1 (5 bases). Trimming shortened V by 0 bases and J by 4 bases, and 9 bases separated the two germline ends. Germline lookup yields CDR1 SGDLS and CDR2 YYNGEE. The CDR3 extends over 14 amino acids. This CDR3 is CASSVEGRSDTQYF. The DNA of the CDR3 is TGTGCCAGCAGCGTAGAGGGGCGGTCAGATACGCAGTATTTT.

This clone has only a few counts. The chain employs TRBV7-9 and TRBJ1-2, with 9 bases aligning to TRBD1. The trim removed 5 bases at V and 8 bases at J, leaving 9 bases unmatched. Germline V gives CDR1 SEHNR, CDR2 FQNEAQ (reference sequence). CDR3 length: 14 residues. CDR3 residues: CASSPKPTGGGYTF. As DNA, the CDR3 is TGTGCCAGCAGCCCTAAACCGACAGGGGGAGGCTACACCTTC.

The chain couples TRBV5-1 to TRBJ1-1; tentatively, D is TRBD1 (5 bases). V was shortened by 4 bases and J by 0 bases, with 16 bases between the two germline ends. The length of the CDR3 is 16 residues. The germline V gene encodes CDR1 SGHRS and CDR2 YFSETQ. The CDR3 region has the DNA TGCGCCAGCAGCGTATCCGGGGGTTCGATGAACACTGAAGCTTTCTTT. As protein: CASSVSGGSMNTEAFF.

This clone was found once. This chain links TRBV11-1 with TRBJ1-3; D is perhaps TRBD1 (5 bases). This CDR3 has 14 residues. The germline V gene encodes CDR1 SGHAT and CDR2 FQDESV (reference sequence). Trimming took off 4 bases at V and 0 bases at J, with 7 bases between the two ends. The CDR3 here is CASSYRSSGNTIYF. For the CDR3, the DNA is TGTGCCAGCAGCTACAGGTCCTCTGGAAACACCATATATTTT. Variable domain in full (rest from reference TRBV11-1 and TRBJ1-3): EAEVAQSPRYKITEKSQAVAFWCDPISGHATLYWYRQILGQGPELLVQFQDESVVDDSQLPKDRFSAERLKGVDSTLKIQPAELGDSAMYLCASSYRSSGNTIYFGEGSWLTVV.

The J gene is TRBJ1-2, the V gene TRBV27; D is perhaps TRBD1 (6 bases). Between the trimmed V and J ends, which lost 0 bases and 4 bases, there was a span of 12 bases. From germline, CDR1 is MNHEY and CDR2 SMNVEV (reference sequence). The CDR3 covers 15 residues. CDR3 amino acids: CASSLSQGWTYGYTF. Written as DNA, the CDR3 is TGTGCCAGCAGTTTATCTCAGGGGTGGACCTATGGCTACACCTTC.

In nucleotides, the CDR3 is TGTGCCAGCAGCTTAGGACATTTGAACACTGAAGCTTTCTTT. The encoded protein is CASSLGHLNTEAFF. The genes are TRBV7-2 and TRBJ1-1, with D uncertain. V was cut by 1 base and J by 0 bases, with 6 bases left in between. CDR3 length equals 14 residues. CDR1 SGHTA and CDR2 FQGNSA come from the germline V gene.

This CDR3 reads CASSSRGAGGHRHTDTQYF. The CDR3 DNA reads as TGTGCCAGCAGCTCCCGAGGGGCGGGGGGGCATAGACACACAGATACGCAGTATTTT. This chain connects TRBV7-2 to TRBJ2-3, with 9 bases that match TRBD2. Germline CDR1 reads SGHTA; CDR2 reads FQGNSA. There are 19 residues in the CDR3. V trimming: 4 bases; J trimming: 2 bases; junction bases outside the gene matches: 16.

CDR3 coding DNA: TGTGCCAGCATGACAGGGCTCTATGGCTACACCTTC. Encoded protein: CASMTGLYGYTF. The chain uses TRBV12-3 or TRBV12-4 and TRBJ1-2; 7 bases match TRBD1. The CDR3 runs to 12 residues. With V trimmed by 7 bases and J by 4 bases, 3 bases remained unmatched.